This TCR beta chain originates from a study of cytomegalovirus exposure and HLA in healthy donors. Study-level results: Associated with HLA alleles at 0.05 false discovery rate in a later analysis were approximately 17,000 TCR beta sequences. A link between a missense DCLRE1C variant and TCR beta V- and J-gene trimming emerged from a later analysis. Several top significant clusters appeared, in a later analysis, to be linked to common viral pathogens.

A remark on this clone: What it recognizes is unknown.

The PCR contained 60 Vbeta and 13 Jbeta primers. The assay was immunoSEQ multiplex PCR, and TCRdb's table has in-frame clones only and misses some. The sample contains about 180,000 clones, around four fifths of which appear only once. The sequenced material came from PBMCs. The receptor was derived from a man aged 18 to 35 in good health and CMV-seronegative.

CDR3 nucleotides: TGTGCCAGCAGTTTGTCTAGCGGGGAAAAATCCTACGAGCAGTACTTC. This translates into CASSLSSGEKSYEQYF. This chain connects TRBV27 to TRBJ2-7, with 9 bases that match TRBD2. This CDR3 comprises 16 residues. After removal of 3 bases from V and 1 base from J, the junction contained 7 bases not matched to a gene. CDR1 and CDR2 from the germline V gene are MNHEY and SMNVEV (reference sequence).